The entry below gives a single T cell receptor (beta chain) sequence along with its context. The antigen is not known. The V end lost 6 bases, the J end lost 8 bases, and 13 bases lay between the germline ends. The CDR3 runs to 13 residues. CDR1 is MNHEY, CDR2 SMNVEV, per germline (reference sequence). TCRdb itself ran the reads through MiXCR, one entry per CDR3 protein. This table holds about 920,000 distinct CDR3 sequences, roughly a third found once. The data originate from a study of T cell repertoires in cytomegalovirus infection. Study outcomes and limitations: Identification of carriers of CMV plus the relevant HLA was performed using cumulative public TCR beta family frequency.

The sequence came from a human donor in good health (CMV status not recorded). Some clones in this sample may be carry-over from other donors' samples. The chain joins TRBV27 to TRBJ1-4; D ambiguous. This specimen was cultured CD8+ T cells from PBMCs, taken from culture after CMV antigen stimulation. CDR3 nucleotide sequence: TGTGCCAGCAGATCATTATGGGAGGAAAAACTGTTTTTT. It yields the protein CASRSLWEEKLFF.